The clone carrying this T cell receptor beta chain has at least ten counts. A sample-barcoded 5' primer and a J-beta primer mix were used in a second PCR of about 7 to 12 cycles. TCRdb itself ran the 5' RACE reads through MiXCR, one entry per CDR3 protein. The profile covers 550,000 to 750,000 distinct CDR3 sequences, with roughly 20% appearing a single time and 3.5% to 4% taken by the ten largest. V lost 1 base, J lost 5 bases, and 6 bases lay in between. Germline V CDR1 and CDR2: LNHDA, SQIVND (reference sequence). The CDR3 is 13 residues long. This sample was taken from a study of blood T cells in healthy people across ages.

The sequence was obtained from a man between 65 and 85 years old in good health. This chain joins TRBV19 and TRBJ2-1; D remains unclear. The sequenced sample was blood. The chain's CDR3 is CASSIGQNNEQFF. The CDR3 DNA follows: TGTGCCAGTAGTATAGGGCAGAACAATGAGCAGTTCTTC.